Following are 32 T cell receptor beta chains from one sample sequenced in a study of control samples from healthy donors and cancer patients. TCRdb keeps only in-frame clones here, not all; method: immunoSEQ multiplex PCR. The sample has about 190,000 clones; over 80% are singletons. Input material: blood. The receptors were sampled from a man under 40 in good health.

The chain has TRBV6-1 and TRBJ1-2; tentatively, D is TRBD1 (5 bases). V lost 1 base, J lost 3 bases, and 9 bases lay in between. The CDR3 is 14 amino acids. Germline lookup yields CDR1 MNHNS and CDR2 SASEGT. CDR3 nucleotide sequence: TGTGCCAGCAGTGAAGGAGGGGTTGACTATGGCTACACCTTC. Its protein is CASSEGGVDYGYTF.

The genes are TRBV19 and TRBJ1-1, with D hard to call. CDR3 size: 13 residues. In germline, CDR1 is LNHDA, CDR2 SQIVND (reference sequence). Trimming removed 7 bases at V and 0 bases at J, with 9 bases between. The CDR3 is CASIATLNTEAFF. In DNA form, the CDR3 reads TGTGCCAGTATCGCTACGTTGAACACTGAAGCTTTCTTT. The entire variable domain, with the rest obtained from reference TRBV19 and TRBJ1-1, is as follows: DGGITQSPKYLFRKEGQNVTLSCEQNLNHDAMYWYRQDPGQGLRLIYYSQIVNDFQKGDIAEGYSVSREKKESFPLTVTSAQKNPTAFYLCASIATLNTEAFFGQGTRLTVV.

This sequence joins TRBV6-5 and TRBJ2-2, with D uncertain. Per germline, CDR1 MNHEY and CDR2 SVGAGI. The CDR3 loop spans 15 amino acids. Trimming left V 6 bases short and J 6 bases short, with 17 bases between. The CDR3 DNA is TGTGCCAGCAGAGGAACACAAGACTGGGCCGGGGAGCTGTTTTTT. Amino acids: CASRGTQDWAGELFF.

This CDR3 is CASSLGGGGTDTQYF. The CDR3 nucleotides are TGTGCCAGCAGCTTAGGGGGGGGCGGGACAGATACGCAGTATTTT. This chain connects TRBV7-6 to TRBJ2-3, with D possibly matching TRBD2 (7 bases). V dropped 1 base and J dropped 3 bases, with 11 bases sitting between them. This CDR3 comprises 15 residues. Germline V gene lookup returns CDR1 SGHVS and CDR2 FNYEAQ. The whole variable domain, remainder taken from reference TRBV7-6 and TRBJ2-3, is GAGVSQSPRYKVTKRGQDVALRCDPISGHVSLYWYRQALGQGPEFLTYFNYEAQQDKSGLPNDRFSAERPEGSISTLTIQRTEQRDSAMYRCASSLGGGGTDTQYFGPGTRLTVL.

This clone was counted a single time. This chain links TRBV2 with TRBJ1-5; D unresolved. This CDR3 region has 12 residues. Trimming stripped 4 bases from V and 4 bases from J, with 5 bases between. Germline values: CDR1 SNHLY, CDR2 FYNNEI. CDR3 nucleotide sequence: TGTGCCAGCAGTGTAGGGAATCAGCCCCAGCATTTT. Residues: CASSVGNQPQHF.

This chain joins TRBV5-1 and TRBJ2-3; the match to TRBD2 covers 10 bases. Germline V gives CDR1 SGHRS, CDR2 YFSETQ. V dropped 4 bases and J dropped 2; count of bases not matched to a gene: 7. The CDR3 extends over 16 amino acids. The CDR3 region has the DNA TGCGCCAGCAGCGCCGGGCTAGCGGGGGACACAGATACGCAGTATTTT. Its translation is CASSAGLAGDTDTQYF.

This chain connects TRBV6-6 to TRBJ2-2; 8 bases align to TRBD2. The CDR3 consists of 15 residues. J gave up 2 bases and V 8 bases, and 7 bases lay outside the gene matches. Germline assignment: CDR1 MNHNY and CDR2 SVGAGI (reference sequence). This chain's CDR3 is CASGIAGGNTGELFF. Written as DNA, the CDR3 is TGTGCCAGCGGCATCGCGGGGGGCAACACCGGGGAGCTGTTTTTT.

The J gene is TRBJ2-3, the V gene TRBV27, with D uncertain. Germline V gene data show CDR1 as MNHEY and CDR2 as SMNVEV (reference sequence). The CDR3 contains 10 residues. Trimming stripped 7 bases from V and 4 bases from J, with 3 bases between. This CDR3 reads CASMADTQYF. The CDR3 DNA reads as TGTGCCAGCATGGCAGATACGCAGTATTTT.

The chain employs TRBV18 and TRBJ2-3, with 10 bases lining up with TRBD2. Trimming at V came to 2 bases and at J to 3 bases, leaving 5 bases not matched to a gene. Germline V gives CDR1 KGHSH, CDR2 LQKENI. The CDR3 extends over 16 amino acids. For the CDR3, the DNA is TGTGCCAGCTCACCAACACTAGCGGGGAAGACAGATACGCAGTATTTT. As protein: CASSPTLAGKTDTQYF.

This clone was seen just once. The chain links TRBV7-2 to TRBJ1-2; D is possibly TRBD1 (6 bases). CDR3 length: 15 amino acids. V gave up 5 bases and J gave up 4 bases, with 17 bases separating them. The V gene's germline CDR1 is SGHTA and CDR2 FQGNSA. The CDR3 is CASSVGHLSGYGYTF. Written as DNA, the CDR3 is TGTGCCAGCAGCGTGGGACACCTCTCCGGCTATGGCTACACCTTC.

CDR3 nucleotides: TGTGCCAGCAGTTTAGCGGGGGGGCCGGGTTACGAGCAGTACTTC. As protein: CASSLAGGPGYEQYF. The genes are TRBV6-5 and TRBJ2-7; 11 bases match TRBD2. Trimming cost V 4 bases and J 4 bases; bases outside gene matches: 6. The CDR3 runs to 15 residues. Germline loops: CDR1 MNHEY, CDR2 SVGAGI.

This clone was detected only a few times. The V call is TRBV4-2, the J call TRBJ1-3, with D perhaps TRBD1 (6 bases). This CDR3 has 17 residues. V was pared by 2 bases and J by 0 bases, with 14 bases between. CDR1 and CDR2 from the germline V gene are LGHNA and YNFKEQ. For the CDR3, the DNA is TGTGCCAGCAGCCAACCAAAGACAGGCCACTCTGGAAACACCATATATTTT. This sequence encodes CASSQPKTGHSGNTIYF.

The chain combines TRBV19 with TRBJ2-3; TRBD1 matches 8 bases. CDR3 length: 13 amino acids. With V trimmed by 8 bases and J by 4 bases, 5 bases remained unmatched. Per the germline V gene, CDR1 is LNHDA and CDR2 is SQIVND (reference sequence). CDR3 nucleotides: TGTGCCAGTTCGGACAGGGTCGCAGATACGCAGTATTTT. Translating it yields CASSDRVADTQYF.

This clone was seen just once. The gene calls are TRBV5-4 and TRBJ2-2; TRBD2 aligns across 7 bases. V shed 5 bases, J shed 7 bases, and the junction held 5 bases outside the gene matches. CDR3 length equals 13 residues. CDR1 and CDR2 (germline): SGHNT, YYREEE (reference sequence). CDR3 protein: CASRFGRNGELFF. The CDR3 DNA reads TGTGCCAGCAGGTTCGGGAGGAACGGGGAGCTGTTTTTT.

J is TRBJ2-3 and V is TRBV9, with D perhaps matching TRBD2 (5 bases). The CDR3 has 14 residues. CDR1 and CDR2 (germline): SGDLS, YYNGEE. V lost 3 bases and J 2 bases, leaving 10 bases between the germline ends. The CDR3 DNA follows: TGTGCCAGCAGCGCGCTAGCTATCACAGATACGCAGTATTTT. This translates into CASSALAITDTQYF.

The J gene is TRBJ1-5, the V gene TRBV2, with D uncertain. This CDR3 region has 14 residues. CDR1 is SNHLY and CDR2 is FYNNEI in the germline V gene. Trimming pared 3 bases from V and 5 bases from J, leaving 11 bases between. In nucleotides, the CDR3 is TGTGCCAGCAGTGACAACGGGGAAGATCAGCCCCAGCATTTT. It specifies CASSDNGEDQPQHF. Full variable domain (missing parts from reference TRBV2 and TRBJ1-5): EPEVTQTPSHQVTQMGQEVILRCVPISNHLYFYWYRQILGQKVEFLVSFYNNEISEKSEIFDDQFSVERPDGSNFTLKIRSTKLEDSAMYFCASSDNGEDQPQHFGDGTRLSIL.

The genes are TRBV7-9 and TRBJ1-1; no clear D. Germline loops: CDR1 SEHNR, CDR2 FQNEAQ (reference sequence). CDR3 size: 15 residues. With 3 bases removed from V and 3 bases from J, the gap between germline ends came to 14 bases. The CDR3: CASSFPWAGYTEAFF. CDR3 nucleotides: TGTGCCAGCAGCTTTCCATGGGCAGGCTACACTGAAGCTTTCTTT.

The V gene is TRBV24-1, the J gene TRBJ1-5; the D is unclear. The CDR3 extends over 13 amino acids. Germline V gives CDR1 KGHDR, CDR2 SFDVKD. V was pared by 2 bases and J by 11 bases, with 12 bases between. The CDR3 coding sequence is TGTGCCACCAGTGATTCAACGGAGAGGTCCCAGCATTTT. Amino acids: CATSDSTERSQHF.

This sequence joins TRBV5-1 and TRBJ1-5; perhaps TRBD1 as D (5 bases). Germline CDR1 and CDR2: SGHRS and YFSETQ. CDR3 length: 15 residues. Trimming pared 0 bases from V and 4 bases from J, leaving 11 bases between. Here the CDR3 DNA reads TGCGCCAGCAGCTTGGGGGGGGGTCCAAATCAGCCCCAGCATTTT. Protein sequence: CASSLGGGPNQPQHF.

The chain links TRBV4-2 to TRBJ2-1, with D tentatively TRBD1 (5 bases). Per the germline V gene, CDR1 is LGHNA and CDR2 is YNFKEQ. The CDR3 contains 15 residues. Trimming removed 0 bases from V and 4 bases from J, with 10 bases in between. In DNA form, the CDR3 reads TGTGCCAGCAGCCAAGATAGGGGCCGATACAATGAGCAGTTCTTC. This encodes CASSQDRGRYNEQFF.

This clone was recorded once. This chain connects TRBV6-6 to TRBJ2-1; no definite D call. Germline CDR1 reads MNHNY; CDR2 reads SVGAGI (reference sequence). V was trimmed by 6 bases and J by 6 bases, leaving 15 bases between them. CDR3 length equals 14 residues. CDR3 nucleotides: TGTGCCAGCAGCTCCTACCAAGGGCTCAATGAGCAGTTCTTC. Translation: CASSSYQGLNEQFF.

This chain connects TRBV11-2 to TRBJ2-7; no clear D gene. The CDR3 totals 14 residues. Trimming stripped 1 base from V and 0 bases from J, with 7 bases between. CDR1 is SGHAT, CDR2 FQNNGV, per germline. The CDR3 sequence: CASSLARTSYEQYF. As DNA, the CDR3 is TGTGCCAGCAGCTTAGCGCGGACCTCCTACGAGCAGTACTTC.

V usage is TRBV29-1 and J usage is TRBJ2-7; D is perhaps TRBD1 (6 bases). Trimming removed 6 bases from V and 5 bases from J, with 14 bases in between. CDR1 SQVTM and CDR2 ANQGSEA come from the germline V gene. There are 12 residues in the CDR3. The CDR3 DNA sequence: TGCAGCGTGCTTCACAGGGTTAACGAGCAGTACTTC. Protein: CSVLHRVNEQYF.

This chain connects TRBV5-4 to TRBJ2-2, with 12 positions matching TRBD2. The CDR3 is 15 residues long. Per the germline V gene, CDR1 is SGHNT and CDR2 is YYREEE (reference sequence). V gave up 7 bases and J gave up 4 bases; unmatched junction bases: 5. CDR3 nucleotides: TGTGCCAGCTCTAGCGGGGGGGCACTCACCGGGGAGCTGTTTTTT. Translation gives CASSSGGALTGELFF.

The chain employs TRBV14 and TRBJ1-6; D remains ambiguous. V lost 0 bases and J lost 0, with 9 bases in between. CDR1 is SGHDN and CDR2 is FVKESK in the germline V gene. The CDR3 length is 17 residues. CDR3 nucleotide sequence: TGTGCCAGCAGCCAAGATTGGGGTCGCTCCTATAATTCACCCCTCCACTTT. This translates into CASSQDWGRSYNSPLHF.

This chain joins TRBV5-6 and TRBJ1-4; unclear D gene. The CDR3 spans 14 residues. The germline V and J ends were trimmed by 2 bases and 0 bases, with 5 bases remaining between them. Per germline, CDR1 SGHDT and CDR2 YYEEEE. The CDR3 here is CASSFGTTNEKLFF. In DNA form, the CDR3 reads TGTGCCAGCAGCTTCGGCACAACTAATGAAAAACTGTTTTTT.

The genes are TRBV15 and TRBJ2-3; 7 bases agree with TRBD2. V dropped 6 bases and J dropped 1; count of bases not matched to a gene: 4. The CDR3 spans 14 residues. Germline CDR1 and CDR2: LNHNV and YYDKDF (reference sequence). CDR3 in amino acids: CATRGTTRTDTQYF. In DNA form, the CDR3 reads TGTGCCACCAGAGGGACTACCCGCACAGATACGCAGTATTTT. The whole variable domain, remainder taken from reference TRBV15 and TRBJ2-3, is DAMVIQNPRYQVTQFGKPVTLSCSQTLNHNVMYWYQQKSSQAPKLLFHYYDKDFNNEADTPDNFQSRRPNTSFCFLDIRSPGLGDTAMYLCATRGTTRTDTQYFGPGTRLTVL.

This chain joins TRBV3-1 (or the pseudogene TRBV3-2) and TRBJ2-1; D remains ambiguous. CDR3 length: 18 amino acids. Germline lookup yields CDR1 LGHDT and CDR2 YNNKEL (reference sequence). Trimming took off 1 base at V and 2 bases at J, with 18 bases between the two ends. The DNA for the CDR3 is TGTGCCAGCAGCCAAGTAAGCCCTGGGGTATCTCCCTACAATGAGCAGTTCTTC. As protein: CASSQVSPGVSPYNEQFF.

The V and J genes are TRBV15 and TRBJ2-7; 7 bases match TRBD1. The CDR3 runs to 15 residues. The ends lost 1 base at V and 4 bases at J; junction bases unmatched: 7. Germline-derived CDR1 and CDR2 are LNHNV and YYDKDF (reference sequence). CDR3 coding DNA: TGTGCCACCAGCAGAGCCCGACAGGGAACTTACGAGCAGTACTTC. The encoded protein is CATSRARQGTYEQYF. Combining the CDR3 with reference TRBV15 and TRBJ2-7 gives the whole variable domain DAMVIQNPRYQVTQFGKPVTLSCSQTLNHNVMYWYQQKSSQAPKLLFHYYDKDFNNEADTPDNFQSRRPNTSFCFLDIRSPGLGDTAMYLCATSRARQGTYEQYFGPGTRLTVT.

The rearrangement uses TRBV6-5 and TRBJ2-3; TRBD1 matches at 9 bases. The trim removed 5 bases at V and 6 bases at J, leaving 6 bases unmatched. Germline-derived CDR1 and CDR2 are MNHEY and SVGAGI. This CDR3 is 14 amino acids long. CDR3 in amino acids: CASSRQGEVDTQYF. DNA of the CDR3: TGTGCCAGCAGTAGACAGGGGGAAGTGGATACGCAGTATTTT.

This chain links TRBV2 with TRBJ1-6; D is uncertain. V lost 5 bases, J lost 0 bases, and 11 bases lay in between. Germline CDR1 is SNHLY and CDR2 is FYNNEI. The CDR3 length is 16 residues. The CDR3 DNA sequence: TGTGCCAGCAGTTTACGGAGGAGCTCCTATAATTCACCCCTCCACTTT. It is translated as CASSLRRSSYNSPLHF.

The chain recombines TRBV7-2 with TRBJ2-7, with D possibly matching TRBD1 (6 bases). Trimming removed 5 bases from V and 6 bases from J, with 17 bases in between. There are 14 residues in the CDR3. The V gene's germline CDR1 is SGHTA and CDR2 FQGNSA. CDR3 in DNA: TGTGCCAGCAGCCCAGGACAGCAATCCCCCGAGCAGTACTTC. Its translation is CASSPGQQSPEQYF.